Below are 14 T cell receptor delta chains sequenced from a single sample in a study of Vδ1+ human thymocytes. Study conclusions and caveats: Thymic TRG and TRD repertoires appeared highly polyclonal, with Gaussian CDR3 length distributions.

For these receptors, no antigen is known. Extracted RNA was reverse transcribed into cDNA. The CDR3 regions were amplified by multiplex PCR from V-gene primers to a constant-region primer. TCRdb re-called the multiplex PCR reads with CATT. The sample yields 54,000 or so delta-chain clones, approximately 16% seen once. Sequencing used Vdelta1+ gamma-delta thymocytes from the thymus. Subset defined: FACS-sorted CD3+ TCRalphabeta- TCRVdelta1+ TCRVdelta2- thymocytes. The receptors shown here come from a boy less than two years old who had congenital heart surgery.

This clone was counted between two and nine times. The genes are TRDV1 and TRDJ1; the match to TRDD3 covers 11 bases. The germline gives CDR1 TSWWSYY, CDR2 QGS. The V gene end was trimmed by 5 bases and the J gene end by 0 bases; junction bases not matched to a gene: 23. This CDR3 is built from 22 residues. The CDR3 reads CALGYRGLLDYWGIGDTDKLIF. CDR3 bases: TGTGCTCTTGGGTATCGGGGGCTCCTCGATTACTGGGGGATAGGGGACACCGATAAACTCATCTTT.

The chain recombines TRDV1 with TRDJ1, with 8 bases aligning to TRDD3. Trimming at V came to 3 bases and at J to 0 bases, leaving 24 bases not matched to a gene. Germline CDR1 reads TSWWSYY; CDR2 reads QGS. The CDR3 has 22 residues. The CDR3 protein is CALGDHLGTNWGRTTYTDKLIF. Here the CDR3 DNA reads TGTGCTCTTGGGGACCACCTTGGAACGAACTGGGGGCGGACCACGTACACCGATAAACTCATCTTT.

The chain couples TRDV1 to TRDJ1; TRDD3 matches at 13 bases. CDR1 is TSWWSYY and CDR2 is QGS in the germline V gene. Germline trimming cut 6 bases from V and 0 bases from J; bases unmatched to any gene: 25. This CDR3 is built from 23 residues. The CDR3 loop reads CALGYFPGTVLGDTRPYTDKLIF. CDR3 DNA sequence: TGTGCTCTTGGATACTTCCCAGGGACCGTACTGGGGGATACGCGCCCCTACACCGATAAACTCATCTTT.

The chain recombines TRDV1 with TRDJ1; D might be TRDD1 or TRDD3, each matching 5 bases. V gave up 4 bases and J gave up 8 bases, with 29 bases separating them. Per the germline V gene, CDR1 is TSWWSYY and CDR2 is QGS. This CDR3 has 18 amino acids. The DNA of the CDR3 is TGTGCTCTTGGGGTGATTATCCTGAGGGGAGTAATAGAAACAAAACTCATCTTT. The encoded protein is CALGVIILRGVIETKLIF.

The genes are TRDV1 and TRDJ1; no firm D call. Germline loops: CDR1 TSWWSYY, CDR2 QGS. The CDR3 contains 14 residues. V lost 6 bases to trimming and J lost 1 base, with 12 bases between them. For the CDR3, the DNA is TGTGCTCTTGGCTACGAGCCTAGCACCGATAAACTCATCTTT. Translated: CALGYEPSTDKLIF.

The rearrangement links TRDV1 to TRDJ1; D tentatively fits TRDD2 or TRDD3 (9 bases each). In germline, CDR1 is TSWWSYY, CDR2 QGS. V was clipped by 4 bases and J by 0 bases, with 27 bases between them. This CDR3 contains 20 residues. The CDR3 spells CALGGPSYRDWGTYTDKLIF. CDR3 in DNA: TGTGCTCTTGGGGGTCCTTCCTACAGGGACTGGGGGACGTACACCGATAAACTCATCTTT.

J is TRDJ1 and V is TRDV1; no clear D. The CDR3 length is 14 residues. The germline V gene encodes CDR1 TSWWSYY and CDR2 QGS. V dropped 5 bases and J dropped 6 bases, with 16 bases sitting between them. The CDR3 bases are TGTGCTCTTGGGACACAGCAGAAGGCCAATAAACTCATCTTT. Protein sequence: CALGTQQKANKLIF.

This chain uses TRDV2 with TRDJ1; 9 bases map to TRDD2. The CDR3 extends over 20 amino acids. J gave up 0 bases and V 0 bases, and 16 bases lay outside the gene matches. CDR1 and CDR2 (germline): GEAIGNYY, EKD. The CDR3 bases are TGTGCCTGTGACACCCGTATGCCGGCCTTCCTACGGATCAACACCGATAAACTCATCTTT. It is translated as CACDTRMPAFLRINTDKLIF.

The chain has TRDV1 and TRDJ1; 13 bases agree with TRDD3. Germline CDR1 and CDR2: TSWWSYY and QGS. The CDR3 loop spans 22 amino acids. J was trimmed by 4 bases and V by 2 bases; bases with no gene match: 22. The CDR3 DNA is TGTGCTCTTGGGGAAATCACACCTACGGATACTGGGGGATACGCTCTTCTCGATAAACTCATCTTT. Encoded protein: CALGEITPTDTGGYALLDKLIF.

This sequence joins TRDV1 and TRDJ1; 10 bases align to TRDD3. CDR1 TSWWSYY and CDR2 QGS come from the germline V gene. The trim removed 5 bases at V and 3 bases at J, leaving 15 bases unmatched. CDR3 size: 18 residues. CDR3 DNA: TGTGCTCTTGGGCTAAGCTGGGGGATAATCTTTAGGGCCGATAAACTCATCTTT. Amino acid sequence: CALGLSWGIIFRADKLIF.

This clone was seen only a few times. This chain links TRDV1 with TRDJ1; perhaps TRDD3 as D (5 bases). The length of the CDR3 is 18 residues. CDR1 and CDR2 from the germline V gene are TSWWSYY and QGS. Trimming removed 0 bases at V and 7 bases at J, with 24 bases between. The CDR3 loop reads CALGELGSSDSRRGKLIF. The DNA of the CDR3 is TGTGCTCTTGGGGAACTGGGGAGTTCCGACAGTAGACGCGGTAAACTCATCTTT.

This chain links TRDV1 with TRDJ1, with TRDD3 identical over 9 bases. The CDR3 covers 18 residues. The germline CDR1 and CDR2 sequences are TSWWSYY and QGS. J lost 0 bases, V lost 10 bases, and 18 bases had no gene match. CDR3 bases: TGTGCTCACGGGGCCCGTACTGGGGGACCTTTTTACACCGATAAACTCATCTTT. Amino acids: CAHGARTGGPFYTDKLIF.

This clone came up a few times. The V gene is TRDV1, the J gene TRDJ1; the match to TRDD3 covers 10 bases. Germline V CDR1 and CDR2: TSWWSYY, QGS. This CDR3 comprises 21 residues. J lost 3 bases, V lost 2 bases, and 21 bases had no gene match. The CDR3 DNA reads TGTGCTCTTGGGGAAGGCCTCCCACCCGATTGGGGGATACTTTCGGCCGATAAACTCATCTTT. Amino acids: CALGEGLPPDWGILSADKLIF.

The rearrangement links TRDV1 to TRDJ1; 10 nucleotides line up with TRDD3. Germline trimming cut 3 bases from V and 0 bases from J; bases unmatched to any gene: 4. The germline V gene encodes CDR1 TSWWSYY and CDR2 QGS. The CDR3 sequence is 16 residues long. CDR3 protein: CALGDYWGINTDKLIF. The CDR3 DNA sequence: TGTGCTCTTGGGGACTACTGGGGGATTAACACCGATAAACTCATCTTT.